These T cell receptor beta chains were read from a single sample in a study of graft-versus-host responses after intestinal transplantation. Sequencing used immunoSEQ multiplex PCR; TCRdb keeps in-frame clones, though not all of them. The table records 150,000 or so clones, nearly 95% of them present only once. Antigen specificity for these receptors is unknown. The starting material was unstimulated CD4+ T cells sorted from spleen or lymph node cells, obtained before intestinal transplant. The receptors come from a human donor who received an intestinal transplant. Each CDR3 is given with its conserved first and last residue. Each record gives: CDR3 protein, CDR3 DNA, CDR3 length, D gene, J gene, V gene, clone size. The D gene is left open where the match is weak. A clone size is listed for some rows: how often the clone was seen (once, few, many), or a class if it is expanded.

CASSGTRGAEQFF | TGTGCCAGCAGTGGAACCAGGGGGGCTGAGCAGTTCTTC | 13 | - | TRBJ2-1 | TRBV2 | once
CSATTGGGTEAFF | TGCAGCGCAACGACAGGGGGGGGCACTGAAGCTTTCTTT | 13 | TRBD1 | TRBJ1-1 | TRBV29-1 | -
CATSRGDRTGGAETQYF | TGTGCCACCAGCAGAGGGGATAGGACAGGGGGCGCAGAGACGCAGTATTTT | 17 | TRBD1 | TRBJ2-3 | TRBV15 | -
CASSLWGTGAGEQYF | TGTGCCAGCAGTTTATGGGGGACAGGGGCTGGGGAGCAGTACTTC | 15 | TRBD1 | TRBJ2-7 | TRBV28 | -
CASSLKERGRIMNTEAFF | TGTGCCAGCAGTTTAAAGGAAAGGGGGAGGATCATGAACACTGAAGCTTTCTTT | 18 | - | TRBJ1-1 | TRBV28 | once
CASSSQLGVNEKLFF | TGTGCCAGCAGCTCCCAGCTAGGCGTTAATGAAAAACTGTTTTTT | 15 | - | TRBJ1-4 | TRBV11-2 | -
CASSHGLAGETQYF | TGTGCCAGCAGCCATGGACTAGCGGGAGAGACCCAGTACTTC | 14 | TRBD2 | TRBJ2-5 | TRBV7-2 | -
CATAPFGFFEQYF | TGTGCCACCGCTCCGTTTGGGTTTTTCGAGCAGTACTTC | 13 | - | TRBJ2-7 | TRBV10-3 | -
CASSFQGQGAREKLFF | TGCGCCAGCAGCTTTCAAGGCCAGGGGGCTAGGGAAAAACTGTTTTTT | 16 | TRBD1 | TRBJ1-4 | TRBV5-1 | -
CASSQEGFTGVGETQYF | TGCGCCAGCAGCCAAGAAGGGTTCACGGGAGTGGGGGAGACCCAGTACTTC | 17 | - | TRBJ2-5 | TRBV4-1 | -
CASSSGQGSPAYNEQFF | TGCGCCAGCAGCTCTGGACAGGGGAGCCCCGCCTACAATGAGCAGTTCTTC | 17 | TRBD1 | TRBJ2-1 | TRBV5-1 | few
CASSVVAANSYEQYF | TGCGCCAGCAGCGTAGTAGCGGCCAACTCCTACGAGCAGTACTTC | 15 | - | TRBJ2-7 | TRBV5-1 | -
CASFPSGGSSTDTQYF | TGTGCCAGCTTCCCCAGCGGCGGGAGCAGCACAGATACGCAGTATTTT | 16 | TRBD2 | TRBJ2-3 | TRBV7-9 | -
CASSRTSGSPGGTDTQYF | TGTGCCAGTAGTAGGACTAGCGGGAGTCCCGGGGGCACAGATACGCAGTATTTT | 18 | TRBD2 | TRBJ2-3 | TRBV19 | -
CASSLGPGSTYEQYF | TGCGCCAGCAGCTTGGGGCCAGGGTCAACCTACGAGCAGTACTTC | 15 | - | TRBJ2-7 | TRBV5-1 | once
CASSDDAWATQPQHF | TGTGCCAGCAGTGACGATGCGTGGGCTACTCAGCCCCAGCATTTT | 15 | - | TRBJ1-5 | TRBV6-1 | -
CASSLATMNTEAFF | TGTGCCAGCAGCTTAGCGACCATGAACACTGAAGCTTTCTTT | 14 | - | TRBJ1-1 | TRBV7-9 | once
CASSSKGLAENEQFF | TGCGCCAGCAGCTCTAAGGGACTAGCGGAAAATGAGCAGTTCTTC | 15 | TRBD2 | TRBJ2-1 | TRBV5-1 | -
CASSSAGAYGYTF | TGTGCCAGCAGCTCGGCAGGGGCCTATGGCTACACCTTC | 13 | - | TRBJ1-2 | TRBV11-2 | -
CASSLGQRPNEKLFF | TGCGCCAGCAGCTTGGGGCAGAGGCCTAATGAAAAACTGTTTTTT | 15 | - | TRBJ1-4 | TRBV5-1 | -
CASSPGGSVQETQYF | TGTGCCAGCAGCCCAGGGGGCTCGGTGCAAGAGACCCAGTACTTC | 15 | TRBD1 | TRBJ2-5 | TRBV11-3 | -
CASSSHQNEQFF | TGTGCCAGCAGCTCCCATCAAAATGAGCAGTTCTTC | 12 | - | TRBJ2-1 | TRBV2 | -
CASSPRVPGRGETEAFF | TGTGCCAGCTCACCAAGGGTGCCCGGGCGTGGTGAGACTGAAGCTTTCTTT | 17 | - | TRBJ1-1 | TRBV18 | few
CASSLGVAQSYEQYF | TGTGCCAGCAGCTTGGGGGTAGCGCAGTCCTACGAGCAGTACTTC | 15 | - | TRBJ2-7 | TRBV5-4 | -
CASSLAGGPPIPYEQYF | TGCGCCAGCAGCTTGGCGGGAGGGCCCCCCATTCCCTACGAGCAGTACTTC | 17 | TRBD2 | TRBJ2-7 | TRBV5-1 | -
CASSSYLSPGQTYEQYF | TGTGCCAGCAGTTCTTATCTTTCTCCGGGACAGACGTACGAGCAGTACTTC | 17 | TRBD1 | TRBJ2-7 | TRBV27 | -
CASSSRDSLTSTDTQYF | TGTGCCAGCAGCTCCCGGGACTCCCTAACTAGCACAGATACGCAGTATTTT | 17 | - | TRBJ2-3 | TRBV7-2 | once
CASNDIGGTDTQYF | TGCGCCAGCAATGATATAGGGGGCACAGATACGCAGTATTTT | 14 | - | TRBJ2-3 | TRBV5-1 | -
CASRLAGSRYEQYF | TGTGCCAGCAGACTCGCGGGTTCCCGATACGAGCAGTACTTC | 14 | - | TRBJ2-7 | TRBV28 | -
CASSEYTEAFF | TGTGCCAGCAGTGAATACACTGAAGCTTTCTTT | 11 | - | TRBJ1-1 | TRBV25-1 | -
CASSELGQGYEQYF | TGTGCCAGCAGTGAACTAGGACAGGGATACGAGCAGTACTTC | 14 | TRBD1 | TRBJ2-7 | TRBV25-1 | -
CACSPRVSQETQYF | TGTGCCTGTTCGCCGAGGGTCAGCCAAGAGACCCAGTACTTC | 14 | - | TRBJ2-5 | TRBV30 | once
CASRTGAVPYGYTF | TGTGCCAGCAGGACAGGGGCAGTCCCCTATGGCTACACCTTC | 14 | TRBD1 | TRBJ1-2 | TRBV2 | -
CASSLVGQASSYNEQFF | TGCGCCAGCAGCTTGGTGGGACAGGCTAGCTCCTACAATGAGCAGTTCTTC | 17 | TRBD1 | TRBJ2-1 | TRBV5-1 | -
CASSDERLWTEAFF | TGTGCCAGCAGTGACGAACGGCTGTGGACTGAAGCTTTCTTT | 14 | - | TRBJ1-1 | TRBV25-1 | -
CASTPSRTSYEQYF | TGTGCCAGCACTCCGAGTCGGACTAGCTACGAGCAGTACTTC | 14 | TRBD2 | TRBJ2-7 | TRBV28 | -
CASSQDEVARALQDTQYF | TGCGCCAGCAGCCAAGATGAGGTAGCCAGGGCCCTGCAAGATACGCAGTATTTT | 18 | - | TRBJ2-3 | TRBV4-1 | -
CASSLEGDRPYEQYF | TGTGCCAGCAGTTTAGAGGGAGACCGACCCTACGAGCAGTACTTC | 15 | - | TRBJ2-7 | TRBV27 | -
CASSMPPGTQYF | TGTGCCAGTAGTATGCCCCCTGGGACCCAGTACTTC | 12 | - | TRBJ2-5 | TRBV19 | -
CAWSARDTFTGELFF | TGTGCCTGGAGTGCCCGGGACACTTTCACCGGGGAGCTGTTTTTT | 15 | - | TRBJ2-2 | TRBV30 | -
CAWSRPPPQTRRIRYEQYF | TGTGCCTGGAGTCGACCTCCTCCTCAGACTAGAAGGATCCGATACGAGCAGTACTTC | 19 | - | TRBJ2-7 | TRBV30 | -
CASSQKGGGLEQYF | TGTGCCAGCAGCCAAAAAGGAGGGGGCTTGGAGCAGTACTTC | 14 | - | TRBJ2-7 | TRBV14 | -
CASSYGREGYTF | TGTGCCAGCAGTTACGGTCGGGAGGGCTACACCTTC | 12 | - | TRBJ1-2 | TRBV6-5 | -
CASSGIQGRGLGGNTEAFF | TGCGCCAGCAGCGGAATACAGGGTAGAGGACTTGGGGGGAACACTGAAGCTTTCTTT | 19 | - | TRBJ1-1 | TRBV5-1 | -
CASSPPTSNTEAFF | TGTGCCAGCTCACCACCGACCTCGAACACTGAAGCTTTCTTT | 14 | - | TRBJ1-1 | TRBV18 | -
CASSSLAGVEETQYF | TGTGCCAGCAGCTCCCTAGCGGGAGTGGAAGAGACCCAGTACTTC | 15 | TRBD2 | TRBJ2-5 | TRBV5-5 | -
CASSARGGYGTDTQYF | TGTGCCAGCAGTGCTCGTGGGGGGTACGGCACAGATACGCAGTATTTT | 16 | - | TRBJ2-3 | TRBV6-1 | -
CASSPSPDSSSGNTIYF | TGTGCCAGCTCACCGAGTCCCGACAGCTCCTCTGGAAACACCATATATTTT | 17 | - | TRBJ1-3 | TRBV18 | once
CASSGLPLGAEAFF | TGTGCCAGCAGTGGACTTCCATTGGGGGCTGAAGCTTTCTTT | 14 | - | TRBJ1-1 | TRBV6-1 | -
CASSRQGANEQYF | TGTGCCAGCAGCAGACAGGGGGCGAACGAGCAGTACTTC | 13 | TRBD1 | TRBJ2-7 | TRBV6-1 | -